The 27 T cell receptor beta chains in this list originate from one sample, sequenced in a study of immune characterization of retroperitoneal liposarcoma. TCRdb called the PCR reads again in MiXCR, with one record for every CDR3 protein. This table has some 9,600 distinct CDR3 sequences, 37% appearing once. Sequenced: tumor tissue. These receptors originate from a male donor with retroperitoneal liposarcoma.

This clonotype came up a few times. The rearrangement links TRBV6-2 or TRBV6-3 to TRBJ2-7, with TRBD1 matching over 8 bases. The CDR3 sequence is 15 residues long. The V gene's germline CDR1 is MNHEY and CDR2 SVGEGT. Unmatched junction bases numbered 15, after V lost 7 bases and J lost 7 bases. CDR3 region: CASKTRDRIYNEQYF. CDR3 nucleotide sequence: TGTGCCAGCAAGACCCGGGACAGGATTTACAATGAGCAGTACTTC.

This clonotype came up many times. This chain joins TRBV6-1 and TRBJ2-5; 10 bases line up with TRBD2. The end of the DNA is better explained by TRBJ2-7, so the J call may be wrong. From germline, CDR1 is MNHNS and CDR2 SASEGT. The length of the CDR3 is 14 residues. CDR3 in DNA: TGTGCCAGCAGTTTTGGGACTAGCGCCTACGAGCAGTACTTC. Its protein is CASSFGTSAYEQYF.

The chain links TRBV6-1 to TRBJ1-2, with 8 positions matching TRBD1. This CDR3 comprises 14 residues. CDR1 is MNHNS, CDR2 SASEGT, per germline. With V trimmed by 3 bases and J by 8 bases, 8 bases remained unmatched. CDR3 loop: CASSDGQGGEGYTF. The DNA for the CDR3 is TGTGCCAGCAGTGACGGACAGGGCGGGGAAGGCTACACCTTC.

This clonotype appeared a few times. This sequence joins TRBV27 and TRBJ2-1, with 7 bases identical to TRBD2. V lost 7 bases to trimming and J lost 0 bases; unmatched junction nucleotides: 3. This CDR3 has 14 amino acids. Germline assignment: CDR1 MNHEY and CDR2 SMNVEV (reference sequence). CDR3 sequence (DNA): TGTGCCAGCACCGCTAGCGGCTCCTACAATGAGCAGTTCTTC. Its protein product is CASTASGSYNEQFF.

The chain has TRBV7-8 and TRBJ2-1; 7 bases fit TRBD1. Germline trimming cut 4 bases from V and 13 bases from J; bases unmatched to any gene: 13. The CDR3 spans 14 residues. Germline V CDR1 and CDR2: SGHVS, FQNEAQ. CDR3 amino acids: CASSSDRVVKTQFF. In DNA form, the CDR3 reads TGTGCCAGCAGCTCCGACAGGGTGGTGAAGACCCAGTTCTTC.

The chain is built from TRBV6-1 and TRBJ1-1; D is uncertain. The CDR3 totals 11 residues. Germline V gene lookup returns CDR1 MNHNS and CDR2 SASEGT. Trimming removed 2 bases from V and 7 bases from J, with 5 bases in between. The CDR3 coding sequence is TGTGCCAGCAGTGAAATGGGTGAAGCTTTCTTT. It is translated as CASSEMGEAFF.

This clonotype is labeled medium-sized. The chain combines TRBV27 with TRBJ2-1; possibly TRBD1 or TRBD2 for D (5 bases each). V was shortened by 0 bases and J by 6 bases, with 15 bases between the two germline ends. The CDR3 covers 16 residues. Germline V gene data show CDR1 as MNHEY and CDR2 as SMNVEV (reference sequence). CDR3 in DNA: TGTGCCAGCAGTTTATCGGACATAGGACGGGGCAATGAGCAGTTCTTC. Amino acid sequence: CASSLSDIGRGNEQFF.

This clonotype ranks as hyperexpanded (1% or more). The genes are TRBV6-1 and TRBJ2-5; the match to TRBD2 covers 7 bases. CDR1 is MNHNS and CDR2 is SASEGT in the germline V gene. V trimming: 6 bases; J trimming: 3 bases; junction bases outside the gene matches: 13. The CDR3 extends over 16 amino acids. This chain's CDR3 is CASSEPSGEGEETQYF. CDR3 sequence (DNA): TGTGCCAGCAGCGAGCCTTCGGGGGAGGGAGAAGAGACCCAGTACTTC.

The chain combines TRBV11-3 with TRBJ2-5; D possibly corresponds to TRBD2 (7 bases). Gene TRBJ2-7 matches the end of the DNA better, so the J call may be wrong. This CDR3 has 12 residues. CDR1 and CDR2 from the germline V gene are SGHNT and YENEEA. The CDR3 here is CAIRGGGDEQYF. CDR3 DNA: TGTGCCATCCGCGGAGGGGGGGACGAGCAGTACTTC.

By share of the sample, this clonotype is medium-sized. V usage is TRBV6-1 and J usage is TRBJ2-4; 7 bases are shared with TRBD1. The V segment lost 5 bases and the J segment 1 base; nucleotides outside the gene matches: 11. The germline V gene encodes CDR1 MNHNS and CDR2 SASEGT. The CDR3 contains 17 residues. CDR3 DNA: TGTGCCAGCAGTACAATTAGGGGGCTCGGGGCCAAAAACATTCAGTACTTC. Residues: CASSTIRGLGAKNIQYF.

This clonotype has only a few counts. V gene TRBV4-1 combines with J gene TRBJ1-1; perhaps TRBD1 as D (6 bases). This CDR3 is built from 12 residues. CDR1 is MGHRA, CDR2 YSYEKL, per germline. V was shortened by 1 base and J by 14 bases, with 14 bases between the two germline ends. The DNA for the CDR3 is TGCGCCAGCAGCCAAGGTTTGGGGGACATCTTCTTT. It codes for CASSQGLGDIFF.

The V and J genes are TRBV6-1 and TRBJ2-1; tentative D call: TRBD1 (6 bases). The CDR3 covers 14 residues. The germline V and J ends were trimmed by 2 bases and 10 bases, with 15 bases remaining between them. The germline V gene encodes CDR1 MNHNS and CDR2 SASEGT. Here the CDR3 DNA reads TGTGCCAGCAGTGAACAGGGGCAACTGTACGAGCAGTTCTTC. It specifies CASSEQGQLYEQFF.

This rearrangement joins TRBV6-1 to TRBJ2-5; D not resolved. TRBJ2-1 matches the DNA end more closely, so the J call is doubtful. The CDR3 is made up of 15 amino acids. Per germline, CDR1 MNHNS and CDR2 SASEGT. The CDR3 loop is CASSETSPLGLEQFF. CDR3 in DNA: TGTGCCAGCAGTGAGACGTCCCCTTTGGGTCTCGAGCAGTTCTTC.

This clonotype was counted a single time. The rearrangement uses TRBV6-1 and TRBJ2-3, with 7 bases fitting TRBD2. The J call is doubtful: the DNA matches TRBJ2-7 better. Germline V CDR1 and CDR2: MNHNS, SASEGT. This CDR3 is 13 amino acids long. CDR3 nucleotide sequence: TGTGCCAGCAACCCTAGCGGAGCCTACGAGCAGTACTTC. As protein: CASNPSGAYEQYF.

This clonotype was counted at least ten times. The rearrangement joins TRBV4-2 to TRBJ2-4; maybe TRBD1 (6 bases). The ends were cut back, 4 bases at V and 4 bases at J, with 17 bases in the middle. The CDR3 is 16 residues long. Germline values: CDR1 LGHNA, CDR2 YNFKEQ. The CDR3 DNA reads as TGTGCCAGCAGCCCAGAGGGGGTGTCAATTAAAAACATTCAGTACTTC. Protein product: CASSPEGVSIKNIQYF.

The table lists this clonotype with a count of one. A clone one base away is much larger, so this may be a read error. The V and J genes are TRBV27 and TRBJ2-3, with D possibly called TRBD1 or TRBD2 (6 bases each). The end of the DNA is better explained by TRBJ2-1, so the J call may be wrong. The CDR3 covers 19 residues. Germline CDR1 is MNHEY and CDR2 is SMNVEV (reference sequence). The chain's CDR3 is CASRLRGVRVQAGEVEQFF. DNA of the CDR3: TGTGCCAGCAGGTTAAGGGGAGTAAGGGTGCAAGCAGGGGAGGTCGAGCAGTTCTTC.

This clonotype was recorded at least ten times. The CDR3 is CASSYRRGYEQFF. The CDR3 nucleotides are TGTGCCAGCAGTTACCGCAGGGGCTACGAGCAGTTCTTC. The chain couples TRBV6-6 to TRBJ2-1; maybe TRBD1 (6 bases). V was clipped by 2 bases and J by 10 bases, with 12 bases between them. Germline assignment: CDR1 MNHNY and CDR2 SVGAGI (reference sequence). The CDR3 totals 13 residues.

The table lists this clonotype with a few counts. This rearrangement joins TRBV6-4 to TRBJ2-1; TRBD1 agrees at 7 bases. The better agreement between TRBJ2-7 and the DNA end casts doubt on the J call. The CDR3 sequence is 16 residues long. Germline V gives CDR1 MRHNA, CDR2 SNTAGT. The CDR3 coding sequence is TGTGCCAGCAGTCCAAACACCGACAGGGCCTCCTACGAGCAGTACTTC. This encodes CASSPNTDRASYEQYF.

V gene TRBV6-1 combines with J gene TRBJ2-3, with 10 bases matching TRBD2. Germline assignment: CDR1 MNHNS and CDR2 SASEGT. J lost 9 bases, V lost 5 bases, and 11 bases had no gene match. This CDR3 is 15 amino acids long. CDR3 nucleotide sequence: TGTGCCAGCAGTACTACCGGGACTAGCGTTGGGACGCAGTATTTT. As protein: CASSTTGTSVGTQYF.

This chain connects TRBV12-3 or TRBV12-4 to TRBJ2-2; no clear D gene. V dropped 1 base and J dropped 1 base, with 7 bases sitting between them. CDR3 length: 15 residues. The CDR3: CASSLGQVNTGELFF. The CDR3 DNA sequence: TGTGCCAGCAGTTTAGGGCAGGTGAACACCGGGGAGCTGTTTTTT.

This clonotype was observed a few times. The chain combines TRBV6-1 with TRBJ1-1, with 10 nucleotides matching TRBD1. V lost 3 bases and J lost 3; bases outside the gene matches: 4. Germline V gene data show CDR1 as MNHNS and CDR2 as SASEGT. The CDR3 sequence is 15 residues long. CDR3 DNA: TGTGCCAGCAGTGACCGGACAGGGGGATACACTGAAGCTTTCTTT. It encodes CASSDRTGGYTEAFF.

This clonotype was counted between two and nine times. The chain employs TRBV6-1 and TRBJ1-2; 9 bases are a match to TRBD1. The CDR3 spans 16 residues. The ends lost 2 bases at V and 2 bases at J; junction bases unmatched: 6. Per germline, CDR1 MNHNS and CDR2 SASEGT. Here the CDR3 reads CASSERWDRVNYGYTF. The CDR3 nucleotides read TGTGCCAGCAGTGAACGGTGGGACAGGGTGAACTATGGCTACACCTTC.

The chain recombines TRBV7-8 with TRBJ1-2; no clear D gene. The CDR3 sequence is 14 residues long. V lost 1 base and J lost 8, with 14 bases in between. Germline V gene sequence: CDR1 SGHVS, CDR2 FQNEAQ. Here the CDR3 DNA reads TGTGCCAGCAGCTTAGTCGCGGCGGGTTGGGGCTACACCTTC. Protein sequence: CASSLVAAGWGYTF.

The chain uses TRBV7-2 and TRBJ2-1; TRBD2 matches 9 bases. Germline CDR1 reads SGHTA; CDR2 reads FQGNSA. Trimming cost V 1 base and J 12 bases; bases outside gene matches: 7. This CDR3 has 14 residues. CDR3 in DNA: TGTGCCAGCAGCTTAGGGCCCACTAGCGGGTGGCAGTTCTTC. It is translated as CASSLGPTSGWQFF.

This chain joins TRBV12-3 or TRBV12-4 and TRBJ2-7; D uncertain. The length of the CDR3 is 13 residues. Trimming removed 2 bases at V and 3 bases at J, with 8 bases between. CDR3 in amino acids: CASSLLGSYEQYF. In DNA form, the CDR3 reads TGTGCCAGCAGTTTACTGGGCAGCTACGAGCAGTACTTC.

This chain uses TRBV6-8 with TRBJ2-3; 10 bases match TRBD2. Per the germline V gene, CDR1 is MNHGY and CDR2 is SAAAGT. Trimming cost V 0 bases and J 4 bases; bases outside gene matches: 19. CDR3 length equals 21 residues. CDR3 sequence reads: CASSYSGLARERSKVADTQYF. The DNA of the CDR3 is TGTGCCAGCAGTTACTCGGGACTAGCGCGGGAGAGGAGCAAAGTGGCAGATACGCAGTATTTT.

The chain combines TRBV10-1 with TRBJ2-1; D possibly corresponds to TRBD1 (5 bases). The last part of the DNA fits TRBJ2-7 better; the J call may be wrong. The CDR3 runs 17 residues. Germline CDR1 and CDR2: WNHNN and SYGVQD (reference sequence). The CDR3 region has the DNA TGCGCCAGCAGTGGGGCAGGGCCCATCCCATCATCCTACGAGCAGTACTTC. Its protein is CASSGAGPIPSSYEQYF.